This T cell receptor beta chain was documented in a study of blood T cell repertoires in COVID-19. On the study more broadly: The analysed material was cDNA or gDNA that came from T cells, B-cell-depleted T cells, or PBMCs.

The protocol was immunoSEQ multiplex PCR, while the TCRdb copy is restricted to in-frame clones and leaves out a portion. The table includes approximately 44,000 clones, approximately 89% detected once. CDR1 and CDR2 from the germline V gene are LGHDT and YNNKEL (reference sequence). The CDR3 sequence is 15 residues long. The V segment lost 0 bases and the J segment 5 bases; nucleotides outside the gene matches: 4. The source material was peripheral blood. The chain has TRBV3-1 (or the pseudogene TRBV3-2) and TRBJ2-1; TRBD2 aligns across 7 bases. The sequence came from a woman older than 75 with acute or convalescent COVID-19. This CDR3 is CASSQELAVNNEQFF. The CDR3 region has the DNA TGTGCCAGCAGCCAAGAGCTAGCGGTTAACAATGAGCAGTTCTTC.